This record covers a single TCR beta chain. Method: immunoSEQ multiplex PCR; TCRdb's copy keeps in-frame clones and lacks some. The sample lists about 73,000 clones, 93% occurring once. This sample was taken from a study of technical replicates of blood from a few donors. The germline V gene encodes CDR1 SGHRS and CDR2 YFSETQ. The length of the CDR3 is 15 residues. V shed 0 bases and J 5 bases; nucleotides not matched to a gene: 6. This rearrangement joins TRBV5-1 to TRBJ2-7; TRBD1 matches at 9 bases. Sequenced: T cells isolated from PBMCs. The clonotype was recovered from a human donor in good health. The CDR3 nucleotides are TGCGCCAGCAGCTTGGTTATGGGACAGGGCCACGAGCAGTACTTC. Encoded protein: CASSLVMGQGHEQYF.